One and the same sample provided the 32 T cell receptor beta chains below, sequenced in a study of cytomegalovirus exposure and HLA in healthy donors. Vbeta (60) and Jbeta (13) primers were used in the PCR. The method was immunoSEQ multiplex PCR; TCRdb's version includes in-frame clones alone and lacks a portion of them. Of about 140,000 clones listed, roughly 73% are singletons. The sequenced material came from PBMCs. The receptors come from a female donor in good health and CMV-seronegative.

The chain links TRBV6-6 to TRBJ1-4, with 10 nucleotides matching TRBD1. V trimming: 4 bases; J trimming: 6 bases; junction bases outside the gene matches: 2. The CDR3 consists of 14 residues. CDR1 is MNHNY and CDR2 is SVGAGI in the germline V gene (reference sequence). The CDR3: CASSSGQGDEKLFF. CDR3 nucleotides: TGTGCCAGCAGTTCCGGACAGGGGGATGAAAAACTGTTTTTT.

The V gene is TRBV5-1, the J gene TRBJ2-3; possible D gene TRBD1, 6 bases. CDR1 and CDR2 from the germline V gene are SGHRS and YFSETQ. The CDR3 extends over 13 amino acids. The V gene lost 4 bases and the J gene lost 4 bases, with 10 bases spanning the gap. The CDR3 nucleotides read TGCGCCAGCAGCAACAGGGTTGCAGATACGCAGTATTTT. This encodes CASSNRVADTQYF.

V and J are TRBV6-4 and TRBJ1-2; D ambiguous. Trimming pared 6 bases from V and 0 bases from J, leaving 8 bases between. The germline gives CDR1 MRHNA, CDR2 SNTAGT. This CDR3 is built from 13 residues. The CDR3 loop is CASRLLANYGYTF. CDR3 DNA: TGTGCCAGCAGATTATTAGCTAACTATGGCTACACCTTC.

This chain connects TRBV5-1 to TRBJ1-1; a weak D match, TRBD1 (6 bases). CDR1 SGHRS and CDR2 YFSETQ come from the germline V gene. V shed 2 bases and J shed 5 bases, with 16 bases lying between them. CDR3 length equals 15 residues. In nucleotides, the CDR3 is TGCGCCAGCAGCTTAACAGGGAAGGGCGGGACTGAAGCTTTCTTT. Translated, it gives CASSLTGKGGTEAFF.

This clone has only a few counts. The chain joins TRBV7-9 to TRBJ1-2; maybe TRBD1 (5 bases). V lost 5 bases and J 8 bases, leaving 18 bases between the germline ends. This CDR3 spans 14 amino acids. The germline gives CDR1 SEHNR, CDR2 FQNEAQ (reference sequence). The CDR3 loop reads CASSPVAGPAGYTF. DNA for the CDR3: TGTGCCAGCAGCCCTGTGGCAGGGCCAGCGGGCTACACCTTC. The variable domain in full, with the rest retrieved from reference TRBV7-9 and TRBJ1-2, is DTGVSQNPRHKITKRGQNVTFRCDPISEHNRLYWYRQTLGQGPEFLTYFQNEAQLEKSRLLSDRFSAERPKGSFSTLEIQRTEQGDSAMYLCASSPVAGPAGYTFGSGTRLTVV.

The gene calls are TRBV29-1 and TRBJ1-5; D might be TRBD1 (6 bases). The V gene's germline CDR1 is SQVTM and CDR2 ANQGSEA. CDR3 length equals 12 residues. Trimming pared 4 bases from V and 7 bases from J, leaving 11 bases between. The chain's CDR3 is CSVGGGRQPQHF. The CDR3 nucleotides are TGCAGCGTTGGAGGGGGACGGCAGCCCCAGCATTTT.

This clone appeared a few times. This rearrangement joins TRBV15 to TRBJ2-7; 9 positions agree with TRBD1. J gave up 4 bases and V 3 bases, and 7 bases lay outside the gene matches. This CDR3 is built from 15 residues. Per the germline V gene, CDR1 is LNHNV and CDR2 is YYDKDF (reference sequence). This CDR3 is CATSSSGTGFYEQYF. CDR3 DNA sequence: TGTGCCACCAGCAGTTCCGGGACAGGGTTTTACGAGCAGTACTTC.

The chain uses TRBV5-1 and TRBJ1-1; 9 positions match TRBD1. There are 13 residues in the CDR3. Per the germline V gene, CDR1 is SGHRS and CDR2 is YFSETQ. V shed 7 bases and J 5 bases; nucleotides not matched to a gene: 6. Written as DNA, the CDR3 is TGCGCCAGCCGCGGGACAGGGAAAACTGAAGCTTTCTTT. The encoded protein is CASRGTGKTEAFF.

The chain employs TRBV29-1 and TRBJ1-2; D may be TRBD1 (6 bases). Germline V gene data show CDR1 as SQVTM and CDR2 as ANQGSEA. Trimming left V 6 bases short and J 8 bases short, with 22 bases between. This CDR3 contains 14 residues. In DNA form, the CDR3 reads TGCAGCGTCGAGGCGGCAGGGGATGTTCGCGGCTACACCTTC. It yields the protein CSVEAAGDVRGYTF.

J is TRBJ2-7 and V is TRBV7-2; TRBD1 might be the D (6 bases). This CDR3 is 13 amino acids long. V was shortened by 5 bases and J by 5 bases, with 13 bases between the two germline ends. CDR1 is SGHTA and CDR2 is FQGNSA in the germline V gene. This CDR3 reads CASSQNRDHEQYF. CDR3 in DNA: TGTGCCAGCAGCCAGAACAGGGACCACGAGCAGTACTTC.

The chain couples TRBV27 to TRBJ1-5, with a possible D match to TRBD1 (6 bases). The CDR3 extends over 15 amino acids. V lost 2 bases to trimming and J lost 6 bases, with 14 bases between them. The germline CDR1 and CDR2 sequences are MNHEY and SMNVEV (reference sequence). DNA of the CDR3: TGTGCCAGCAGTTTAGGCAGGGGACGGGTTCAGCCCCAGCATTTT. This encodes CASSLGRGRVQPQHF.

This clone has only a few counts. The chain is built from TRBV6-5 and TRBJ1-2; 9 nucleotides align to TRBD1. The junction had 3 bases not matched to a gene; V was cut back by 4 bases and J by 6 bases. Germline CDR1 and CDR2: MNHEY and SVGAGI. The CDR3 runs 13 residues. This CDR3 reads CASSSRTGDGYTF. The CDR3 DNA follows: TGTGCCAGCAGTTCCAGGACAGGGGATGGCTACACCTTC.

The genes are TRBV7-2 and TRBJ2-1; D remains ambiguous. Germline CDR1 SGHTA, CDR2 FQGNSA. Deletions cut 1 base from V and 9 bases from J, with 4 bases between. The CDR3 contains 11 residues. CDR3 protein: CASSLGAEQFF. The CDR3 DNA is TGTGCCAGCAGCTTAGGGGCTGAGCAGTTCTTC.

The genes are TRBV6-1 and TRBJ1-2, with a weak D call TRBD1 (5 bases). Trimming removed 3 bases at V and 5 bases at J, with 7 bases between. Germline V CDR1 and CDR2: MNHNS, SASEGT. This CDR3 region has 12 residues. CDR3 sequence reads: CASSDRAYGYTF. DNA of the CDR3: TGTGCCAGCAGTGACAGGGCTTATGGCTACACCTTC.

This chain links TRBV2 with TRBJ2-4; a possible D gene is TRBD2 (6 bases). Trimming removed 6 bases from V and 7 bases from J, with 22 bases in between. Germline CDR1 SNHLY, CDR2 FYNNEI. The CDR3 runs 16 residues. CDR3: CASRQPGVKVGNIQYF. DNA of the CDR3: TGTGCCAGCAGACAACCGGGGGTAAAAGTGGGTAACATTCAGTACTTC.

This chain uses TRBV14 with TRBJ1-6; 9 bases match TRBD1. CDR3 length: 15 residues. Looked up from germline, CDR1 is SGHDN and CDR2 is FVKESK. V lost 4 bases, J lost 6 bases, and 4 bases stayed unmatched. CDR3 in DNA: TGTGCCAGCAGCCCGACAGGGGGAAGTAATTCACCCCTCCACTTT. Translating gives CASSPTGGSNSPLHF.

This chain uses TRBV9 with TRBJ1-1; 9 nucleotides align to TRBD1. Looked up from germline, CDR1 is SGDLS and CDR2 is YYNGEE. V lost 6 bases and J lost 2; bases outside the gene matches: 8. This CDR3 spans 15 amino acids. CDR3: CASTTGQGRNTEAFF. Here the CDR3 DNA reads TGTGCCAGCACCACGGGACAGGGCAGAAACACTGAAGCTTTCTTT.

V is TRBV4-1 and J is TRBJ1-3; 7 positions match TRBD1. Trimming took 2 bases from V and 7 from J; bases not matched to a gene: 2. Germline V gene sequence: CDR1 MGHRA, CDR2 YSYEKL. The CDR3 totals 13 residues. CDR3 residues: CASSQQGENTIYF. The CDR3 DNA follows: TGCGCCAGCAGCCAACAGGGGGAGAACACCATATATTTT.

The chain has TRBV7-8 and TRBJ1-5; 7 bases agree with TRBD1. The V gene's germline CDR1 is SGHVS and CDR2 FQNEAQ. The CDR3 runs 16 residues. V trimming: 4 bases; J trimming: 0 bases; junction bases outside the gene matches: 6. The CDR3 DNA reads TGTGCCAGCAGCTCAGGGACAGTCTATAGCAATCAGCCCCAGCATTTT. Residues: CASSSGTVYSNQPQHF.

This chain links TRBV9 with TRBJ2-7, with 7 bases lining up with TRBD1. Germline CDR1 and CDR2: SGDLS and YYNGEE. The V gene end was trimmed by 4 bases and the J gene end by 0 bases; junction bases not matched to a gene: 7. The CDR3 runs 15 residues. This CDR3 is CASSLGGTSSYEQYF. The CDR3 DNA is TGTGCCAGCAGCTTAGGGGGCACAAGCTCCTACGAGCAGTACTTC.

The genes are TRBV15 and TRBJ2-7, with D unclear. The CDR3 has 12 amino acids. V was clipped by 5 bases and J by 7 bases, with 12 bases between them. The germline gives CDR1 LNHNV, CDR2 YYDKDF (reference sequence). Here the CDR3 DNA reads TGTGCCACCAGCGAGGATTTTTGGGAGCAGTACTTC. It is translated as CATSEDFWEQYF.

The table lists this clone with a count of one. The V gene is TRBV11-3, the J gene TRBJ1-1; 7 bases are a match to TRBD1. V lost 7 bases, J lost 0 bases, and 11 bases stayed unmatched. CDR1 and CDR2 (germline): SGHNT, YENEEA. The CDR3 loop spans 16 amino acids. CDR3 loop: CASILGGTDMNTEAFF. The CDR3 nucleotides are TGTGCCAGCATACTAGGAGGGACAGACATGAACACTGAAGCTTTCTTT.

This clone was observed a handful of times. The chain couples TRBV5-5 to TRBJ1-4; D not resolved. The germline CDR1 and CDR2 sequences are SGHKS and YYEKEE (reference sequence). The V end lost 7 bases, the J end lost 8 bases, and 15 bases lay between the germline ends. This CDR3 spans 13 amino acids. The CDR3 here is CASALSGREKLFF. The CDR3 DNA is TGTGCCAGCGCCTTGTCCGGGAGGGAAAAACTGTTTTTT.

The rearrangement joins TRBV28 to TRBJ2-7; 7 positions agree with TRBD1. Per germline, CDR1 MDHEN and CDR2 SYDVKM. There are 15 residues in the CDR3. J gave up 1 base and V 3 bases, and 6 bases lay outside the gene matches. The CDR3 sequence is CASSFRGTLSYEQYF. CDR3 DNA sequence: TGTGCCAGCAGTTTCAGGGGGACCCTTTCCTACGAGCAGTACTTC.

The chain links TRBV19 to TRBJ1-1; the match to TRBD1 covers 8 bases. The V and J ends lost 9 bases and 1 base, in that order; junction bases with no gene match: 4. CDR1 and CDR2 (germline): LNHDA, SQIVND (reference sequence). The CDR3 is made up of 13 amino acids. The CDR3 loop reads CASQTGANTEAFF. CDR3 coding DNA: TGTGCCAGCCAGACAGGGGCGAACACTGAAGCTTTCTTT.

This chain connects TRBV9 to TRBJ2-7; 9 positions match TRBD1. V lost 0 bases, J lost 6 bases, and 10 bases stayed unmatched. Per the germline V gene, CDR1 is SGDLS and CDR2 is YYNGEE. The CDR3 is 16 residues long. CDR3 amino acids: CASSVEPGQGSSEQYF. In DNA, the CDR3 is TGTGCCAGCAGCGTAGAGCCGGGACAGGGTTCAAGCGAGCAGTACTTC.

The V call is TRBV6-5, the J call TRBJ2-1, with 7 bases aligning to TRBD2. This CDR3 is built from 12 residues. Germline trimming cut 4 bases from V and 14 bases from J; bases unmatched to any gene: 8. Looked up from germline, CDR1 is MNHEY and CDR2 is SVGAGI. The CDR3 region has the DNA TGTGCCAGCAGTTCCTCAGGGCGGGAGAAGTTCTTC. Its translation: CASSSSGREKFF.

The CDR3 DNA reads as TGTGCCAGCAGCTTCGGCGACAGGGAATACGAGCAGTACTTC. The encoded protein is CASSFGDREYEQYF. The rearrangement uses TRBV7-9 and TRBJ2-7, with TRBD1 identical over 7 bases. V shed 3 bases, J shed 4 bases, and the junction held 6 bases outside the gene matches. CDR1 SEHNR and CDR2 FQNEAQ come from the germline V gene (reference sequence). CDR3 size: 14 residues.

The genes are TRBV27 and TRBJ2-7, with D possibly being TRBD1 (5 bases). V was pared by 3 bases and J by 4 bases, with 10 bases between. This CDR3 spans 13 amino acids. The germline V gene has CDR1 MNHEY and CDR2 SMNVEV (reference sequence). CDR3 DNA: TGTGCCAGCAGTTTTCAGGGATCGTACGAGCAGTACTTC. Its protein is CASSFQGSYEQYF.

This clone appeared a single time. V and J are TRBV5-1 and TRBJ1-3; TRBD1 matches 7 bases. The CDR3 has 16 amino acids. Germline loops: CDR1 SGHRS, CDR2 YFSETQ. The junction had 5 bases not matched to a gene; V was cut back by 0 bases and J by 2 bases. DNA of the CDR3: TGCGCCAGCAGCTTGGATAGGGGGCTTACTGGAAACACCATATATTTT. The encoded protein is CASSLDRGLTGNTIYF.

The chain couples TRBV7-8 to TRBJ2-1; the D gene is possibly TRBD1 (6 bases). The V end lost 10 bases, the J end lost 5 bases, and 15 bases lay between the germline ends. Germline loops: CDR1 SGHVS, CDR2 FQNEAQ. CDR3 length equals 13 residues. For the CDR3, the DNA is TGTGCCACCTTAACGGGACAAAACAATGAGCAGTTCTTC. Protein: CATLTGQNNEQFF. Variable domain in full (rest from reference TRBV7-8 and TRBJ2-1): GAGVSQSPRYKVAKRGQDVALRCDPISGHVSLFWYQQALGQGPEFLTYFQNEAQLDKSGLPSDRFFAERPEGSVSTLKIQRTQQEDSAVYLCATLTGQNNEQFFGPGTRLTVL.

This chain uses TRBV7-9 with TRBJ2-1, with 10 positions matching TRBD2. This CDR3 is 19 amino acids long. Losses at the gene ends were 7 bases for V and 7 bases for J; bases not matched to a gene: 22. CDR1 SEHNR and CDR2 FQNEAQ come from the germline V gene (reference sequence). CDR3 coding DNA: TGTGCCAGCACCCGGATGGCTAGCGGGAGATCTCCCTACAAAAATGAGCAGTTCTTC. This encodes CASTRMASGRSPYKNEQFF.